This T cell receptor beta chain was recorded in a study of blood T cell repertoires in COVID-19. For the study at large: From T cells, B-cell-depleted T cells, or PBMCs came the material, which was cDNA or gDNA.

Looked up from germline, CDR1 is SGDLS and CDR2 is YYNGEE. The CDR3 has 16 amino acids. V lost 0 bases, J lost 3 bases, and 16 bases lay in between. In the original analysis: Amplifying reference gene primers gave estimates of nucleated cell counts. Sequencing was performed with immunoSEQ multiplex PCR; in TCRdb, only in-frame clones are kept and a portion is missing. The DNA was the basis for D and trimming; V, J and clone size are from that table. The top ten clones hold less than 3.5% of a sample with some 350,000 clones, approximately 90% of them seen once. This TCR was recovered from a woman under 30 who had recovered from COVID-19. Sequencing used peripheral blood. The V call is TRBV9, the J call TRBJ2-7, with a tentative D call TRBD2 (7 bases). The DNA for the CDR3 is TGTGCCAGCAGCGTAGTCCCAGGCGGGGGCCGCTACGAGCAGTACGTC. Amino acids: CASSVVPGGGRYEQYV.